Presented here are 8 T cell receptor beta chains from one specimen sequenced in a study of blood T cell repertoires in COVID-19. The assay was immunoSEQ multiplex PCR, and TCRdb's table has in-frame clones only and misses some. The table has about 30,000 clones, approximately 94% seen once. The source material was peripheral blood. Receptors were obtained from a human donor with active COVID-19. The donor label of this sample is uncertain.

This chain uses TRBV28 with TRBJ2-4; tentative D call: TRBD1 (5 bases). Trimming stripped 8 bases from V and 7 bases from J, with 15 bases between. Germline V gene data show CDR1 as MDHEN and CDR2 as SYDVKM. The CDR3 is 13 amino acids. The CDR3 DNA reads TGTGCCAGCGCCGAAGGGGCGCTGAACATTCAGTACTTC. Translating gives CASAEGALNIQYF.

The gene calls are TRBV5-1 and TRBJ2-5; no definite D call. This CDR3 has 13 amino acids. The V end lost 1 base, the J end lost 0 bases, and 4 bases lay between the germline ends. The germline CDR1 and CDR2 sequences are SGHRS and YFSETQ. CDR3 in amino acids: CASSLSHQETQYF. The CDR3 DNA is TGCGCCAGCAGCTTGTCTCACCAAGAGACCCAGTACTTC.

The genes are TRBV4-1 and TRBJ2-1, with D perhaps TRBD2 (6 bases). CDR3 length: 16 amino acids. V was cut by 4 bases and J by 3 bases, with 16 bases left in between. Germline CDR1 is MGHRA and CDR2 is YSYEKL. CDR3 DNA sequence: TGCGCCAGCAGCCCAGGCATGGTGGGAGGCTACAATGAGCAGTTCTTC. It encodes CASSPGMVGGYNEQFF.

The chain employs TRBV27 and TRBJ2-7; 9 bases line up with TRBD1. CDR3 length equals 15 residues. The trim removed 7 bases at V and 2 bases at J, leaving 9 bases unmatched. Germline V gives CDR1 MNHEY, CDR2 SMNVEV (reference sequence). This CDR3 reads CASTMAGQGAYEQYF. As DNA, the CDR3 is TGTGCCAGCACCATGGCGGGACAGGGCGCCTACGAGCAGTACTTC.

In this sample, this clone turned up once. The rearrangement links TRBV5-1 to TRBJ1-1; D remains ambiguous. The CDR3 is made up of 13 amino acids. V was trimmed by 0 bases and J by 0 bases, leaving 3 bases between them. Germline V gene lookup returns CDR1 SGHRS and CDR2 YFSETQ. The CDR3 nucleotides are TGCGCCAGCAGCTTGGTTATGAACACTGAAGCTTTCTTT. Its translation: CASSLVMNTEAFF.

The V and J genes are TRBV27 and TRBJ1-6; D may be TRBD1 (5 bases). The CDR3 has 15 amino acids. Trimming removed 1 base at V and 6 bases at J, with 10 bases between. CDR1 is MNHEY and CDR2 is SMNVEV in the germline V gene (reference sequence). CDR3 bases: TGTGCCAGCAGTTTATGGGGAGGGGTTAATTCACCCCTCCACTTT. Protein: CASSLWGGVNSPLHF.

The J gene is TRBJ1-1, the V gene TRBV9; D gene uncertain. This CDR3 region has 14 residues. Between the trimmed V and J ends, which lost 2 bases and 0 bases, there was a span of 8 bases. Germline values: CDR1 SGDLS, CDR2 YYNGEE. The CDR3 reads CASSVWAMNTEAFF. CDR3 coding DNA: TGTGCCAGCAGCGTCTGGGCCATGAACACTGAAGCTTTCTTT. The full variable domain, its missing parts supplied by reference TRBV9 and TRBJ1-1, is DSGVTQTPKHLITATGQRVTLRCSPRSGDLSVYWYQQSLDQGLQFLIQYYNGEERAKGNILERFSAQQFPDLHSELNLSSLELGDSALYFCASSVWAMNTEAFFGQGTRLTVV.

This sequence joins TRBV6-5 and TRBJ2-3; 8 bases map to TRBD1. J was trimmed by 0 bases and V by 6 bases; bases with no gene match: 5. CDR3 size: 15 residues. CDR1 is MNHEY and CDR2 is SVGAGI in the germline V gene. The CDR3 loop reads CASSQDRVSTDTQYF. The CDR3 bases are TGTGCCAGCAGCCAGGACAGGGTGAGCACAGATACGCAGTATTTT.